A single sample is the source of the 30 T cell receptor beta chains below, sequenced in a study of a mutant IDH1 vaccine in newly diagnosed glioma. Time point of the sample: baseline, week 1 (first vaccination visit). Treatment reported: pre-vaccination baseline after standard-of-care therapy. Clones were read by immunoSEQ multiplex PCR, and TCRdb kept only the in-frame ones, dropping some. This sample yields 45,000 to 55,000 clones, of which approximately 90% are seen a single time; over 2% belongs to the top ten. The sample was PBMCs, taken from a glioma patient treated with radiotherapy, temozolomide or both. The origin of the receptors is a man in his forties with glioma.

The rearrangement links TRBV5-6 to TRBJ2-1; D possibly corresponds to TRBD1 (6 bases). The V end was cut by 0 bases, the J end by 5 bases, with 9 bases between. The CDR3 extends over 14 amino acids. Per the germline V gene, CDR1 is SGHDT and CDR2 is YYEEEE. The DNA for the CDR3 is TGTGCCAGCAGCTTGGCCGACAGGCACAATGAGCAGTTCTTC. Residues: CASSLADRHNEQFF.

The J gene is TRBJ2-6, the V gene TRBV6-4; possibly TRBD1 for D (6 bases). Germline CDR1 and CDR2: MRHNA and SNTAGT. The CDR3 contains 16 residues. V was clipped by 2 bases and J by 1 base, with 9 bases between them. As DNA, the CDR3 is TGTGCCAGCAGTGACGAGGGGGAGTCTGGGGCCAACGTCCTGACTTTC. Residues: CASSDEGESGANVLTF.

This chain uses TRBV5-1 with TRBJ1-4; maybe TRBD1 (5 bases). Germline V lookup: CDR1 SGHRS, CDR2 YFSETQ. V lost 3 bases and J lost 7, with 19 bases in between. The CDR3 runs 16 residues. The CDR3: CASSSGRQRVIEKLFF. In DNA, the CDR3 is TGCGCCAGCAGCTCGGGTAGACAGCGGGTTATTGAAAAACTGTTTTTT.

The rearrangement links TRBV10-3 to TRBJ1-3, with 8 bases that match TRBD1. The CDR3 loop spans 15 amino acids. Germline loops: CDR1 ENHRY, CDR2 SYGVKD. Trimming cost V 7 bases and J 0 bases; bases outside gene matches: 5. The CDR3 nucleotides read TGTGCCATCATGGACAGGGCTCACTCTGGAAACACCATATATTTT. Translating gives CAIMDRAHSGNTIYF.

The chain has TRBV5-1 and TRBJ2-5; 8 nucleotides match TRBD1. Germline loops: CDR1 SGHRS, CDR2 YFSETQ. J was trimmed by 4 bases and V by 4 bases; bases with no gene match: 9. The CDR3 is made up of 15 amino acids. The CDR3 sequence: CASSTGQVGSETQYF. In DNA, the CDR3 is TGCGCCAGCAGCACGGGACAGGTCGGTTCAGAGACCCAGTACTTC.

The chain employs TRBV9 and TRBJ2-7, with 12 bases matching TRBD2. V lost 2 bases to trimming and J lost 5 bases; unmatched junction nucleotides: 5. Germline CDR1 SGDLS, CDR2 YYNGEE. The CDR3 is 15 residues long. The CDR3 loop is CASSVTSGSYHEQYF. The CDR3 DNA reads as TGTGCCAGCAGCGTGACTAGCGGGAGCTACCACGAGCAGTACTTC.

The chain has TRBV25-1 and TRBJ1-3; D gene uncertain. The V end lost 6 bases, the J end lost 0 bases, and 9 bases lay between the germline ends. The CDR3 spans 14 residues. Germline V lookup: CDR1 MGHDK, CDR2 SYGVNS. The CDR3 here is CASSVRSSGNTIYF. The CDR3 nucleotides are TGTGCCAGCAGCGTTCGGAGCTCTGGAAACACCATATATTTT.

The V gene is TRBV6-5, the J gene TRBJ2-7; D not resolved. The CDR3 has 13 amino acids. Germline CDR1 and CDR2: MNHEY and SVGAGI. V was pared by 8 bases and J by 2 bases, with 13 bases between. The CDR3 nucleotides read TGTGCCAGCTTAGAGTGGGAAACCTACGAGCAGTACTTC. Protein: CASLEWETYEQYF.

The J gene is TRBJ1-4, the V gene TRBV28; D call uncertain. Trimming took off 5 bases at V and 0 bases at J, with 10 bases between the two ends. The CDR3 spans 15 residues. CDR1 is MDHEN and CDR2 is SYDVKM in the germline V gene. CDR3 sequence (DNA): TGTGCCAGCAGTAGAGGTGGGGCAACTAATGAAAAACTGTTTTTT. The encoded protein is CASSRGGATNEKLFF.

The chain employs TRBV28 and TRBJ1-4; unclear D gene. V lost 2 bases and J lost 3, with 7 bases in between. Germline lookup yields CDR1 MDHEN and CDR2 SYDVKM. The CDR3 spans 14 residues. CDR3 in amino acids: CASSLVSSNEKLFF. CDR3 nucleotides: TGTGCCAGCAGTTTAGTTTCGTCTAATGAAAAACTGTTTTTT. Using reference TRBV28 and TRBJ1-4 for the parts outside the CDR3, the full variable domain is DVKVTQSSRYLVKRTGEKVFLECVQDMDHENMFWYRQDPGLGLRLIYFSYDVKMKEKGDIPEGYSVSREKKERFSLILESASTNQTSMYLCASSLVSSNEKLFFGSGTQLSVL.

The genes are TRBV5-4 and TRBJ2-1; a weak D match, TRBD2 (5 bases). The CDR3 contains 14 residues. V lost 0 bases to trimming and J lost 5 bases, with 9 bases between them. Germline CDR1 SGHNT, CDR2 YYREEE (reference sequence). In DNA form, the CDR3 reads TGTGCCAGCAGCTTGGCTCTAGCCCACAATGAGCAGTTCTTC. It specifies CASSLALAHNEQFF.

This clone has just a few counts. The J gene is TRBJ1-1, the V gene TRBV7-9; the D is unclear. The V end lost 1 base, the J end lost 1 base, and 4 bases lay between the germline ends. The germline CDR1 and CDR2 sequences are SEHNR and FQNEAQ (reference sequence). The CDR3 covers 13 residues. Here the CDR3 DNA reads TGTGCCAGCAGCTTAGAAGGGAACACTGAAGCTTTCTTT. This sequence encodes CASSLEGNTEAFF.

The J gene is TRBJ2-2, the V gene TRBV28, with TRBD2 as a possible D gene (5 bases). The CDR3 is 14 amino acids. Germline lookup yields CDR1 MDHEN and CDR2 SYDVKM. V gave up 7 bases and J gave up 4 bases, with 13 bases separating them. CDR3 loop: CASNRASPTGELFF. CDR3 nucleotides: TGTGCCAGCAACCGAGCTAGCCCCACCGGGGAGCTGTTTTTT.

This chain links TRBV5-1 with TRBJ2-7; TRBD1 matches 12 bases. There are 17 residues in the CDR3. V was pared by 4 bases and J by 2 bases, with 10 bases of the junction left unmatched. Germline values: CDR1 SGHRS, CDR2 YFSETQ. CDR3 protein: CASSRLGQGAPTYEQYF. CDR3 bases: TGCGCCAGCAGCCGTCTGGGACAGGGGGCGCCCACCTACGAGCAGTACTTC.

The rearrangement joins TRBV7-8 to TRBJ2-7, with 10 bases lining up with TRBD2. CDR3 length equals 15 residues. The V gene end was trimmed by 5 bases and the J gene end by 2 bases; junction bases not matched to a gene: 6. Germline-derived CDR1 and CDR2 are SGHVS and FQNEAQ. The DNA of the CDR3 is TGTGCCAGCAGCCTACGGACTAGCGGCACCTACGAGCAGTACTTC. It codes for CASSLRTSGTYEQYF.

This chain connects TRBV6-1 to TRBJ1-4, with no clear D. Trimming removed 4 bases at V and 5 bases at J, with 17 bases between. Germline lookup yields CDR1 MNHNS and CDR2 SASEGT. The CDR3 has 16 amino acids. CDR3 protein: CASSVEQRTPNEKLFF. In DNA, the CDR3 is TGTGCCAGCAGTGTGGAGCAGAGGACCCCGAATGAAAAACTGTTTTTT.

The chain uses TRBV7-2 and TRBJ1-2, with D unclear. This CDR3 is 13 amino acids long. The V gene lost 5 bases and the J gene lost 4 bases, with 11 bases spanning the gap. CDR1 is SGHTA, CDR2 FQGNSA, per germline. The CDR3 region has the DNA TGTGCCAGCAGCCCCCCGTGGGGCTATGGCTACACCTTC. Translating it yields CASSPPWGYGYTF.

The chain recombines TRBV5-1 with TRBJ2-3; 7 bases are shared with TRBD1. Germline V CDR1 and CDR2: SGHRS, YFSETQ. V was pared by 4 bases and J by 0 bases, with 2 bases of the junction left unmatched. The CDR3 totals 14 residues. The CDR3 coding sequence is TGCGCCAGCAGCACGGGACAGAGCACAGATACGCAGTATTTT. Residues: CASSTGQSTDTQYF.

This chain connects TRBV9 to TRBJ1-5; 8 nucleotides line up with TRBD1. Germline loops: CDR1 SGDLS, CDR2 YYNGEE. The CDR3 extends over 15 amino acids. J lost 2 bases, V lost 3 bases, and 4 bases had no gene match. DNA for the CDR3: TGTGCCAGCAGCGAAGACAGGGGTGGCAATCAGCCCCAGCATTTT. Translated, it gives CASSEDRGGNQPQHF.

V gene TRBV10-2 combines with J gene TRBJ1-5; D unclear. Deletions cut 1 base from V and 7 bases from J, with 8 bases between. This CDR3 has 13 residues. Germline lookup yields CDR1 WSHSY and CDR2 SAAADI. CDR3 nucleotide sequence: TGCGCCAGCAGTGAGTTGGGCGGACAGCCCCAGCATTTT. Protein product: CASSELGGQPQHF.

The rearrangement joins TRBV2 to TRBJ1-6, with TRBD1 identical over 7 bases. Germline assignment: CDR1 SNHLY and CDR2 FYNNEI. Germline trimming cut 4 bases from V and 9 bases from J; bases unmatched to any gene: 0. This CDR3 contains 12 residues. CDR3 protein: CASSGTGSPLHF. The CDR3, as DNA: TGTGCCAGCAGTGGGACAGGTTCACCCCTCCACTTT.

This clone has just one count. The V and J genes are TRBV19 and TRBJ1-2; D is unclear. Germline CDR1 reads LNHDA; CDR2 reads SQIVND (reference sequence). The CDR3 runs 14 residues. V lost 7 bases and J 2 bases, leaving 14 bases between the germline ends. As DNA, the CDR3 is TGTGCCAGTACCCGACCCGAGGTCAACTATGGCTACACCTTC. Translated: CASTRPEVNYGYTF.

J is TRBJ2-7 and V is TRBV27; 11 positions match TRBD2. Germline V gene sequence: CDR1 MNHEY, CDR2 SMNVEV (reference sequence). The V gene end was trimmed by 0 bases and the J gene end by 4 bases; junction bases not matched to a gene: 5. This CDR3 is 16 amino acids long. CDR3 residues: CASSLSGTSGLYEQYF. DNA for the CDR3: TGTGCCAGCAGTTTATCCGGGACTAGCGGACTATACGAGCAGTACTTC.

The chain combines TRBV18 with TRBJ2-3; TRBD2 might be the D (5 bases). The CDR3 is 15 amino acids. The germline V and J ends were trimmed by 5 bases and 0 bases, with 12 bases remaining between them. Germline values: CDR1 KGHSH, CDR2 LQKENI. The CDR3 nucleotides are TGTGCCAGCTCATCACGAACGGGAAGCACAGATACGCAGTATTTT. Translated: CASSSRTGSTDTQYF.

V and J are TRBV4-1 and TRBJ2-6; TRBD1 might be the D (7 bases). Per germline, CDR1 MGHRA and CDR2 YSYEKL. The CDR3 totals 17 residues. Trimming pared 2 bases from V and 4 bases from J, leaving 15 bases between. The CDR3 protein is CASSQRTGGLGANVLTF. CDR3 bases: TGCGCCAGCAGCCAACGGACAGGAGGGCTCGGGGCCAACGTCCTGACTTTC.

The chain employs TRBV5-4 and TRBJ2-1, with D perhaps TRBD2 (6 bases). Germline V lookup: CDR1 SGHNT, CDR2 YYREEE (reference sequence). The length of the CDR3 is 15 residues. V was clipped by 3 bases and J by 7 bases, with 17 bases between them. Written as DNA, the CDR3 is TGTGCCAGCAGCTATAGGGGACTCCGAGGGAATGAGCAGTTCTTC. The encoded protein is CASSYRGLRGNEQFF.

Here the CDR3 reads CASPDRGGSITCSNQPQHF. The DNA of the CDR3 is TGTGCCAGCCCCGATAGGGGGGGCTCTATCACCTGTAGCAATCAGCCCCAGCATTTT. The chain links TRBV6-7 to TRBJ1-5; a possible D gene is TRBD1 (6 bases). TRBV6-7 has ORF status, its function being uncertain. V dropped 8 bases and J dropped 0 bases, with 26 bases sitting between them. The CDR3 has 19 residues.

The J gene is TRBJ2-6, the V gene TRBV28; a weak D match, TRBD2 (5 bases). Looked up from germline, CDR1 is MDHEN and CDR2 is SYDVKM. V gave up 7 bases and J gave up 1 base, with 17 bases separating them. The length of the CDR3 is 17 residues. The CDR3 region has the DNA TGTGCCAGCAACGTGAGAGGGTTGAGGTCTGGGGCCAACGTCCTGACTTTC. It codes for CASNVRGLRSGANVLTF.

V is TRBV6-4 and J is TRBJ1-1; weak D call: TRBD1 (5 bases). The ends were cut back, 4 bases at V and 4 bases at J, with 10 bases in the middle. Germline V gene lookup returns CDR1 MRHNA and CDR2 SNTAGT. CDR3 size: 13 residues. The CDR3 DNA is TGTGCCAGCAGTGTCGAGGGGAGCACTGAAGCTTTCTTT. Translating it yields CASSVEGSTEAFF.

The chain's CDR3 is CASSKGNYEQYF. The CDR3 DNA reads as TGTGCCAGTAGTAAAGGAAATTACGAGCAGTACTTC. The chain uses TRBV19 and TRBJ2-7; D not resolved. From germline, CDR1 is LNHDA and CDR2 SQIVND (reference sequence). The CDR3 consists of 12 residues. V lost 4 bases and J lost 4, with 8 bases in between.